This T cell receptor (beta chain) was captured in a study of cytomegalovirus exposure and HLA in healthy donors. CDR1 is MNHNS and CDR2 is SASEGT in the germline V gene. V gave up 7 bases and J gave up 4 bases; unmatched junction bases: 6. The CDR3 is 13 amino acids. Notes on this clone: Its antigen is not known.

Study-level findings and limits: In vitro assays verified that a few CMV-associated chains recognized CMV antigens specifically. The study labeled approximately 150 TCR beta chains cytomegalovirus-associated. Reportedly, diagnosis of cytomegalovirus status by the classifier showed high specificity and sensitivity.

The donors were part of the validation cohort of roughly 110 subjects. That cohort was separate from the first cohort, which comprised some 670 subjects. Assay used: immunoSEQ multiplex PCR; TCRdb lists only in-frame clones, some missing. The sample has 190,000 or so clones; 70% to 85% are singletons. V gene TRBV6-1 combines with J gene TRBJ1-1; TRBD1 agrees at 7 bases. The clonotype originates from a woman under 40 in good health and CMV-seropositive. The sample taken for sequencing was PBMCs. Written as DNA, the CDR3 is TGTGCCAGCACCATCGACAGGGCCACTGAAGCTTTCTTT. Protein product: CASTIDRATEAFF.